The clone carrying this T cell receptor beta chain was counted at least ten times. These data originate in a study of regulatory T cells in long-lasting Graves disease. Arm-PCR with iRepertoire HTBI primers amplified the CDR3 regions for these TCR beta libraries. A single record per CDR3 protein comes from TCRdb applying MiXCR to the multiplex PCR reads. Here the sample spans under 500,000 distinct CDR3 sequences, around 20% being singletons. Germline V gene sequence: CDR1 SGHAT, CDR2 FQDESV (reference sequence). The CDR3 extends over 14 amino acids. After removal of 5 bases from V and 3 bases from J, the junction contained 5 bases not matched to a gene. Indicated time point: persistent/refractory GD, antithyroid drugs over 5 years with positive TRAb. The authors made the TCR library using RNA they extracted from PBMCs.

The J gene is TRBJ2-7, the V gene TRBV11-1; 9 nucleotides line up with TRBD2. The TCR originated in a female donor with Graves disease. The sequencing used peripheral blood mononuclear cells (PBMCs), collected when the disease was refractory, from a patient treated with antithyroid drugs. CDR3 DNA: TGTGCCAGCAGCACGCGGGAGGGCCTCTACGAGCAGTACTTC. Protein sequence: CASSTREGLYEQYF.